This T cell receptor (beta chain) was recovered during a study of tumor and adjacent non-tumor tissue in lung cancer. Looking at the study overall: There were around 11 adenocarcinoma, a couple of squamous cell carcinoma and 1 small cell lung cancer cases. Study results and limitations: Tumor repertoires had a smaller top 100 clone share than normal lung. Patients with more diverse tumor TCRs had worse survival.

RNA was extracted from bulk tissue without any cell sorting. Distant lung tissue was collected more than 3 cm away from the tumor edge. Donors were chemotherapy-naive, newly diagnosed lung cancer surgical patients in China, August–late 2014. This clonotype appeared a single time. Its specificity is unknown. The conserved phenylalanine or tryptophan normally closing the CDR3 is absent here, so this likely arose from a read error. The library came from three nested PCR rounds adapted from ARM-PCR protocols. TCRdb processed the multiplex PCR reads anew with MiXCR; each CDR3 protein has one entry. The table has 75,000 to 95,000 distinct CDR3 sequences, 76% seen once. V trimming: 6 bases; J trimming: 3 bases; junction bases outside the gene matches: 12. This CDR3 is 16 amino acids long. Germline CDR1 is SQVTM and CDR2 is ANQGSEA.

The V call is TRBV29-1, the J call TRBJ2-7; 12 nucleotides agree with TRBD2. The sample consisted of distant non-tumor lung tissue. This sequence was found in a woman aged 50 to 60 with non-small cell lung cancer. CDR3 protein: CSVKLAGGTLIYEQYI. Here the CDR3 DNA reads TGCAGCGTGAAACTAGCGGGAGGTACGTTGATCTACGAGCAGTACATC.